This T cell receptor (beta chain) came from a study of blood T cell repertoires in COVID-19. Whole-study context: Specimens from acute and convalescent COVID-19 originated in the United States, Italy and Spain. T cells, B-cell-depleted T cells, or PBMCs provided the cDNA or gDNA that served as material.

Germline V gives CDR1 KGHDR, CDR2 SFDVKD. This CDR3 contains 13 residues. Deletions cut 1 base from V and 5 bases from J, with 6 bases between. Original handling: How many nucleated cells were present was estimated from reference gene primer amplification. Some clones are missing from TCRdb's copy, which holds only in-frame ones; the method was immunoSEQ multiplex PCR. From that table come the V and J calls and clone size; the DNA was used to work out D and trimming. The sample lists about 68,000 clones, roughly 83% occurring once. The chain uses TRBV24-1 and TRBJ2-3, with D perhaps TRBD2 (5 bases). This sequence originates from a man between 50 and 59 years old with active COVID-19. Sample: peripheral blood. CDR3 in DNA: TGTGCCACCAGTGATTTCGGAGGAGATACGCAGTATTTT. Amino acids: CATSDFGGDTQYF.